This T cell receptor beta chain was retrieved from a study of identical twins. Turning to this clonotype: Antigen unknown.

Overall study findings and caveats: In cord blood, abundant beta clonotypes had fewer insertions; memory showed no trend. Weaker excess twin sharing was seen among beta out-of-frame sequences.

The CDR3 loop spans 14 amino acids. Trimming took 4 bases from V and 6 from J, leaving 14 bases between them. Germline-derived CDR1 and CDR2 are SEHNR and FQNEAQ (reference sequence). MiXCR was run by TCRdb on the 5' RACE reads, yielding one entry per CDR3 protein. The sample carries around 250,000 distinct CDR3 sequences, roughly 7.1% recorded once. These data were also reused for a study on T cells expressing NK-cell markers.

The sequenced sample consisted of CD8+ T cells sorted from blood. This TCR was sampled from a woman between 18 and 29 years old in good health. The chain links TRBV7-9 to TRBJ2-3; D may be TRBD2 (5 bases). This CDR3 is CASSSSPPGDTQYF. In DNA, the CDR3 is TGTGCCAGCAGCTCAAGCCCACCGGGGGATACGCAGTATTTT.